The 2 T cell receptor beta chains in this list originate from one sample, sequenced in a study of blood T cells in healthy people across ages. It was with a sample-barcoded 5' primer and a J-beta primer mix that a second PCR of roughly 7 to 12 cycles was run. MiXCR was run by TCRdb on the 5' RACE reads, yielding one entry per CDR3 protein. Of about 640,000 distinct CDR3 sequences listed, 40% to 45% are singletons. Sequencing input: blood. These receptors were taken from a man older than 75 in good health.

The gene calls are TRBV3-1 and TRBJ2-1; 8 nucleotides align to TRBD2. The CDR3 runs 15 residues. V lost 0 bases to trimming and J lost 6 bases; unmatched junction nucleotides: 4. Germline loops: CDR1 LGHDT, CDR2 YNNKEL (reference sequence). The CDR3 DNA is TGTGCCAGCAGCCAAGAGGGACTAGTGAGCAATGAGCAGTTCTTC. It specifies CASSQEGLVSNEQFF.

V and J are TRBV4-3 and TRBJ2-3; 13 bases line up with TRBD2. The CDR3 length is 17 residues. The V gene end was trimmed by 0 bases and the J gene end by 5 bases; junction bases not matched to a gene: 5. Germline-derived CDR1 and CDR2 are LGHNA and YSLEER. The CDR3 here is CASSQDGTSGMVDTQYF. The CDR3 nucleotides read TGCGCCAGCAGCCAAGATGGGACTAGCGGGATGGTAGATACGCAGTATTTT.